This T cell receptor beta chain appears in the sequencing data of a study of shared clonotypes between healthy human individuals. General study findings and limits: Investigators expected sequencing depth to affect clonotype sharing among donors.

The germline CDR1 and CDR2 sequences are SGHVS and FQNEAQ. The CDR3 sequence is 15 residues long. Trimming took off 2 bases at V and 1 base at J, with 11 bases between the two ends. The test was conducted at deep level. TCRdb's copy holds only in-frame clones and misses some; the assay was immunoSEQ multiplex PCR. The sample gives fewer than 1 million clones, roughly 96% of which show up once; about 0.21% is in the top ten. A note on this clone: Its specificity is unknown.

In the naive CD8 group, cells lacked CD45RO and were positively selected for CCR7, so terminally differentiated effector memory CD45RA+ cells were left out. The chain joins TRBV7-8 to TRBJ1-1; D call uncertain. The sequencing sample was made of naive CD8+ T cells sorted from blood. The receptor's source is a man aged 25-45 years in good health. CDR3 DNA sequence: TGTGCCAGCAGCTTATCCCATACCCCGAACACTGAAGCTTTCTTT. Translating it yields CASSLSHTPNTEAFF.